Presented here are 13 T cell receptor beta chains from one specimen sequenced in a study of spatial heterogeneity in lung cancer (dated 2019 in TCRdb). Libraries were constructed by 5' RACE. Sequencing took place on a NextSeq 500. The public sequencing data were trimmed at Q25 with fastp and processed into clonotypes with MiXCR by TCRdb, which kept only in-frame beta chains. One record per CDR3 amino acid sequence lists the most common genes and DNA. Present in this sample are under 45,000 distinct CDR3 sequences, roughly 8% of which were seen just once. The ten largest clones add up to 9.4% of the sample. What this sample's time point label stands for: blood at routine non-recurrence follow-up after resection. The input for sequencing was PBMCs, taken at follow-up. These receptor sequences come from a male donor with early-stage non-small cell lung cancer.

This clonotype was seen more than once but under ten times. This chain uses TRBV5-1 with TRBJ2-5, with D possibly being TRBD2 (7 bases). The CDR3 loop spans 16 amino acids. V gave up 4 bases and J gave up 1 base, with 17 bases separating them. The germline V gene encodes CDR1 SGHRS and CDR2 YFSETQ. The CDR3 DNA reads TGCGCCAGCAGCAATGAACGGGGGGCCCTCCAAGAGACCCAGTACTTC. This codes for CASSNERGALQETQYF.

This clonotype was picked up many times. The gene calls are TRBV12-3 or TRBV12-4 and TRBJ2-7, with D uncertain. The CDR3 is made up of 14 amino acids. Trimming took off 2 bases at V and 2 bases at J, with 10 bases between the two ends. CDR3 residues: CASSLQHGAYEQYF. Written as DNA, the CDR3 is TGTGCCAGCAGTTTACAGCATGGGGCCTACGAGCAGTACTTC.

This clonotype was seen repeatedly, ten times or more. The genes are TRBV7-6 and TRBJ2-2; D is unresolved. V shed 2 bases and J shed 5 bases, with 6 bases lying between them. The CDR3 consists of 13 residues. The germline gives CDR1 SGHVS, CDR2 FNYEAQ. The chain's CDR3 is CASSLSGTGELFF. The DNA for the CDR3 is TGTGCCAGCAGCTTAAGTGGAACCGGGGAGCTGTTTTTT. Based on the CDR3 plus reference TRBV7-6 and TRBJ2-2, the full variable domain is GAGVSQSPRYKVTKRGQDVALRCDPISGHVSLYWYRQALGQGPEFLTYFNYEAQQDKSGLPNDRFSAERPEGSISTLTIQRTEQRDSAMYRCASSLSGTGELFFGEGSRLTVL.

This clonotype was seen many times. The chain is built from TRBV19 and TRBJ1-2; TRBD1 matches at 7 bases. The germline V gene has CDR1 LNHDA and CDR2 SQIVND (reference sequence). V gave up 3 bases and J gave up 4 bases; unmatched junction bases: 14. CDR3 length equals 17 residues. CDR3 sequence (DNA): TGTGCCAGTAGTATGAACAGGGGACGAGGGGCCTCCTATGGCTACACCTTC. This translates into CASSMNRGRGASYGYTF.

This clonotype came up many times. V is TRBV3-1 and J is TRBJ1-2; a weak D match, TRBD1 (5 bases). Trimming pared 1 base from V and 9 bases from J, leaving 15 bases between. The CDR3 totals 14 residues. The germline V gene encodes CDR1 LGHDT and CDR2 YNNKEL (reference sequence). In DNA form, the CDR3 reads TGTGCCAGCAGCCAAGTTGCCCCCGGGGGGAGCTACACCTTC. Translated, it gives CASSQVAPGGSYTF.

In this sample, this clonotype turned up many times. This rearrangement joins TRBV5-1 to TRBJ2-3; D ambiguous. Germline values: CDR1 SGHRS, CDR2 YFSETQ. Trimming took 0 bases from V and 5 from J, leaving 4 bases between them. This CDR3 contains 12 residues. CDR3 nucleotide sequence: TGCGCCAGCAGCTTGGAGAGAGATACGCAGTATTTT. Translation gives CASSLERDTQYF.

This clonotype was observed at least ten times. This chain connects TRBV13 to TRBJ1-6; tentative D call: TRBD1 (5 bases). The CDR3 is 15 amino acids. V shed 3 bases and J shed 2 bases, with 8 bases lying between them. Germline loops: CDR1 PRHDT, CDR2 FYEKMQ (reference sequence). CDR3 in amino acids: CASSFGQAYNSPLHF. The CDR3 nucleotides read TGTGCCAGCAGCTTCGGACAAGCCTATAATTCACCCCTCCACTTT.

The V gene is TRBV12-3 or TRBV12-4, the J gene TRBJ2-5; the D is unclear. The V end was cut by 6 bases, the J end by 0 bases, with 5 bases between. This CDR3 spans 12 amino acids. This CDR3 is CASSPHQETQYF. In DNA, the CDR3 is TGTGCCAGCAGCCCTCACCAAGAGACCCAGTACTTC.

This clonotype occurred many times. DNA for the CDR3: TGCGCCAGCAGCTTGCTACAGAAAGAGACCCAGTACTTC. It codes for CASSLLQKETQYF. The chain links TRBV5-1 to TRBJ2-5; D ambiguous. Germline values: CDR1 SGHRS, CDR2 YFSETQ. The CDR3 sequence is 13 residues long. Trimming cost V 1 base and J 3 bases, with 7 bases left between them.

The chain links TRBV7-3 to TRBJ2-1, with 9 bases that match TRBD1. V was clipped by 5 bases and J by 9 bases; unmatched bases: 8. The CDR3 is 14 amino acids. The germline CDR1 and CDR2 sequences are SGHTA and FQGTGA. CDR3 amino acids: CASSTQQGAGEQFF. CDR3 DNA sequence: TGTGCCAGCAGCACCCAACAGGGGGCAGGTGAGCAGTTCTTC.

Comments on this clonotype: Possible read error: a much larger clone is one base away. The rearrangement uses TRBV3-1 and TRBJ2-5; D remains unclear. In germline, CDR1 is LGHDT, CDR2 YNNKEL (reference sequence). The CDR3 covers 12 residues. The CDR3 DNA reads as TGTGCCAGCAGCCCTTTCGAAGAGACCCCGTACTTC. This codes for CASSPFEETPYF.

This clonotype turned up a few times. The chain is built from TRBV20-1 and TRBJ2-1; D uncertain. CDR1 and CDR2 from the germline V gene are DFQATT and SNEGSKA (reference sequence). This CDR3 comprises 10 residues. The germline V and J ends were trimmed by 5 bases and 11 bases, with 10 bases remaining between them. The CDR3 DNA reads TGCAGTGCTGGCACGCTCCAGCAGTTCTTC. It specifies CSAGTLQQFF.

This clonotype was detected ten times or more. This chain connects TRBV12-5 to TRBJ1-6; D not resolved. CDR3 length equals 13 residues. Germline V gene lookup returns CDR1 LGHNT and CDR2 FRNRAP. Trimming removed 4 bases at V and 9 bases at J, with 10 bases between. The CDR3 nucleotides are TGTGCTAGTGGTTCCATTACTGGTTCACCCCTCCACTTT. Its protein product is CASGSITGSPLHF.